This TCR beta chain was recovered during a study of cytotoxic CD8 clonotypes in ibrutinib-treated CLL. Study in general: The average sample held about 260,000 productive templates and around 87,000 productive rearrangements. Findings and caveats of the study: Clonality (at baseline) was higher than in age-matched healthy donors and tracked circulating CD8+ T-cell counts. Stable or contracted on treatment, public clonotypes were also uncommon.

Sequencing was performed with immunoSEQ multiplex PCR; in TCRdb, only in-frame clones are kept and a portion is missing. There are roughly 200,000 clones in the sample; 55% to 85% occur only once, and 13% lies in the top ten. Details on this clone: Its antigen is not known.

The germline V gene encodes CDR1 KGHSH and CDR2 LQKENI. Trimming took off 6 bases at V and 2 bases at J, with 15 bases between the two ends. The CDR3 spans 15 residues. Sequenced material: PBMCs, taken after 24 months of ibrutinib treatment. This chain uses TRBV18 with TRBJ2-3; unclear D gene. The clonotype originates from a human donor with chronic lymphocytic leukemia. The CDR3 reads CASSPSGRPTDTQYF. For the CDR3, the DNA is TGTGCCAGCTCGCCCTCGGGTAGACCCACAGATACGCAGTATTTT.